Shown below are 13 T cell receptor beta chains from a single sample sequenced in a study of CXCR3-negative and CXCR3-positive naive CD8 T cells. UMI-labeled 5' RACE yielded the TRB cDNA libraries. From its re-call of the 5' RACE reads, TCRdb lists each CDR3 protein once, without DNA. The sample has about 150,000 distinct CDR3 sequences. Study results and limitations: Relative to CXCR3-negative naive cells, CXCR3-positive naive cells had more hydrophobic TRB CDR3s.

These receptors lack a known antigen. The specimen sequenced was naive CXCR3+ CD8+ T cells from blood. As to subset: CD45RO-CCR7+CD27+CD95- naive CD8+ T cells expressing CXCR3 (TNR3+). The receptors were gathered from a human donor in good health. Some clones in this sample may be carry-over from other donors' samples.

This sequence joins TRBV9 and TRBJ2-7; TCRdb calls TRBD2, which cannot be checked without DNA. Germline V CDR1 and CDR2: SGDLS, YYNGEE. This CDR3 is 15 amino acids long. The CDR3: CASSPAGAASYEQYF.

The genes are TRBV27 and TRBJ2-7; without DNA, the TCRdb call of TRBD1 cannot be checked. The CDR3 totals 16 residues. Germline lookup yields CDR1 MNHEY and CDR2 SMNVEV (reference sequence). The CDR3 region is CASSLSGTGGFYEQYF.

CDR3 region: CASSSIFGQVYEQYF. The genes are TRBV12-3 or TRBV12-4 and TRBJ2-7; TCRdb lists TRBD1, though no DNA is available to test this call. The CDR3 contains 15 residues.

This chain joins TRBV29-1 and TRBJ2-1; TCRdb indicates TRBD2, and absent DNA this call remains unverified. CDR3 length: 13 amino acids. Germline assignment: CDR1 SQVTM and CDR2 ANQGSEA. Here the CDR3 reads CSGLAGVGNEQFF.

This chain links TRBV2 with TRBJ1-1; TCRdb's D call, TRBD1, is unchecked because there is no DNA. This CDR3 has 14 amino acids. Germline-derived CDR1 and CDR2 are SNHLY and FYNNEI. CDR3 loop: CASSENPGGAEAFF.

The chain combines TRBV29-1 with TRBJ1-2; TCRdb's D call, TRBD1, is unchecked because there is no DNA. The CDR3 runs 12 residues. Germline loops: CDR1 SQVTM, CDR2 ANQGSEA. CDR3 residues: CSVEEMGAGYTF. Drawing the rest from reference TRBV29-1 and TRBJ1-2, the complete variable domain is SAVISQKPSRDICQRGTSLTIQCQVDSQVTMMFWYRQQPGQSLTLIATANQGSEATYESGFVIDKFPISRPNLTFSTLTVSNMSPEDSSIYLCSVEEMGAGYTFGSGTRLTVV.

This chain links TRBV29-1 with TRBJ2-7; the TCRdb D gene call, TRBD1, has no DNA to confirm it. CDR3 length equals 12 residues. Germline values: CDR1 SQVTM, CDR2 ANQGSEA. The CDR3 protein is CSVEATGNEQYF.

This chain links TRBV5-6 with TRBJ2-1; lacking DNA, the TRBD2 call made by TCRdb goes unchecked. This CDR3 has 15 residues. CDR1 SGHDT and CDR2 YYEEEE come from the germline V gene. The CDR3 loop reads CASTTGLLSYNEQFF.

The chain links TRBV7-3 to TRBJ2-2; the D call from TCRdb, TRBD1, cannot be confirmed without DNA. This CDR3 has 17 residues. Germline CDR1 reads SGHTA; CDR2 reads FQGTGA. The CDR3 protein is CASSLTGGARLAGELFF.

This sequence joins TRBV28 and TRBJ2-7. The CDR3 has 15 amino acids. Germline values: CDR1 MDHEN, CDR2 SYDVKM. The CDR3 sequence is CASRTANRDSYEQYF.

The V call is TRBV2, the J call TRBJ2-3; as DNA is missing, the TRBD1 call by TCRdb cannot be tested. The CDR3 sequence is 15 residues long. CDR1 is SNHLY and CDR2 is FYNNEI in the germline V gene. The CDR3 reads CASSEGRGGTDTQYF. The variable domain in full, completed from reference TRBV2 and TRBJ2-3, reads EPEVTQTPSHQVTQMGQEVILRCVPISNHLYFYWYRQILGQKVEFLVSFYNNEISEKSEIFDDQFSVERPDGSNFTLKIRSTKLEDSAMYFCASSEGRGGTDTQYFGPGTRLTVL.

This sequence joins TRBV27 and TRBJ2-2; TCRdb calls TRBD2, which cannot be checked without DNA. Germline V CDR1 and CDR2: MNHEY, SMNVEV (reference sequence). The CDR3 has 16 amino acids. The CDR3 loop is CASSLRTSGSAGELFF.

The CDR3 here is CASSSRQAPYEQYF. The V gene is TRBV11-3, the J gene TRBJ2-7. Per germline, CDR1 SGHNT and CDR2 YENEEA. The CDR3 is 14 amino acids.